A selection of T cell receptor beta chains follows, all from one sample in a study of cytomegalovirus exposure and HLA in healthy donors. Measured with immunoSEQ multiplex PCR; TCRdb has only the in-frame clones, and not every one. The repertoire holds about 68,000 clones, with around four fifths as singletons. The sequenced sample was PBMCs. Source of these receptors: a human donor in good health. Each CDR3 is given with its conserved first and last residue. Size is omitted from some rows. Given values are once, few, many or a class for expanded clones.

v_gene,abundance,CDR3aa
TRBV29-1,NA,CSAFNTEAFF
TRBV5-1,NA,CASSLDHYEQYF
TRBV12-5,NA,CASGLGTAPGDLGQPQHF
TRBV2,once,CASVDRENTEAFF
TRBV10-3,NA,CAISDDTGTASNQPQHF
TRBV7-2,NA,CASSLAGGVNEQFF
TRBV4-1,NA,CASSRTENTEAFF
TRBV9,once,CASSVSWGGTDTQYF
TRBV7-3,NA,CASSLIGPPGGYTF
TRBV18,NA,CASSPDPGLRQYF
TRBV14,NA,CASSLVRGTNEKLFF
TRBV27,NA,CASSQSTGWDYGYTF
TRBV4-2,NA,CASSQASPATSRDTQYF
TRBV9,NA,CASSVGAGGQTSTDTQYF
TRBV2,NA,CASSPWGGQETQYF
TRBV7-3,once,CASSYGGLGETQYF
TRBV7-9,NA,CASSFLAGGVEQYF
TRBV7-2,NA,CASSLIAGDWNEQFF
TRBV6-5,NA,CASSLGTAGGYTF
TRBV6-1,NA,CASSEAGQLYNEQFF
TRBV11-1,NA,CASSPGGRGVFGTDTQYF
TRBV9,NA,CASSVTQTGVGKTQYF
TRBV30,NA,CAWSVGGEQPQHF
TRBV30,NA,CAWSYERGASYEQYF
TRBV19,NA,CASSIETNSGTQYF
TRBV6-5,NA,CASSYFGTGVSNEQFF
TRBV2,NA,CASMWEGSEAFF
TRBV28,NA,CASSQNGLSTDTQYF
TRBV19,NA,CASSIPPEPQHF
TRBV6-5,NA,CASRRDGGLGGTQYF
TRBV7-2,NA,CASSSVTRYTQYF
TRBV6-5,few,CASSYATGGNTEAFF
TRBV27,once,CASSTLVSLRGLTDTQYF
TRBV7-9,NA,CASSSPFPSGGVYEQFF
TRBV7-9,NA,CASSFGTVSYKQYF
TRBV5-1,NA,CASSLGENFQETQYF
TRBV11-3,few,CASSAGGLGTYNEQFF
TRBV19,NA,CASSITAIYGYTF
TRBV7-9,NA,CASSFGGDGYTF
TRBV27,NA,CASSPRRGFQETQYF
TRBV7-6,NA,CASSLAPPRTSGAKGQYF
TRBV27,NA,CASRTLLRGTTEAFF
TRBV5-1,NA,CASSLVQESANTQYF
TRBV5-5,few,CASSPIGTSSTDTQYF
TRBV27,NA,CASSLTVNTEAFF
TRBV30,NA,CAWRDRGTAEAFF
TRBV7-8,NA,CASSLAVRDLGGYTF
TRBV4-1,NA,CASSHSEKLFF
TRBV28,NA,CASKTGNQPQHF
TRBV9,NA,CASSVVPPSETQYF